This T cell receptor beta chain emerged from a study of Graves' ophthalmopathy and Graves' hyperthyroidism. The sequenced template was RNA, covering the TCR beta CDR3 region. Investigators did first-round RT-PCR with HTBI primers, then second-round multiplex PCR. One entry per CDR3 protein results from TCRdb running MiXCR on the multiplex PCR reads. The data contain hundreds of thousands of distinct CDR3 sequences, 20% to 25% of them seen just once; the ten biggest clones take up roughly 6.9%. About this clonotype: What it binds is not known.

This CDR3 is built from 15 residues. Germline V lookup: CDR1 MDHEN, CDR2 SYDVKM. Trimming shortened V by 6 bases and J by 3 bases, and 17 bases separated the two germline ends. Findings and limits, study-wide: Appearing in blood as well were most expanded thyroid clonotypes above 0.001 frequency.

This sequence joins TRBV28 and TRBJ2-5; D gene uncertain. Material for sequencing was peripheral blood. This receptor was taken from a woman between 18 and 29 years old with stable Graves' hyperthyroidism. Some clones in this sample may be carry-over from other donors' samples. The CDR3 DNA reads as TGTGCCAGCAGCCTCCTCTCGGCCAGGAAAGAGACCCAGTACTTC. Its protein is CASSLLSARKETQYF. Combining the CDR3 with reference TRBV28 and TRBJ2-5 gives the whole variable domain DVKVTQSSRYLVKRTGEKVFLECVQDMDHENMFWYRQDPGLGLRLIYFSYDVKMKEKGDIPEGYSVSREKKERFSLILESASTNQTSMYLCASSLLSARKETQYFGPGTRLLVL.